The 27 T cell receptor beta chains given below trace back to one sample, sequenced in a study of T cells in women clearing cervical HPV infection (dated 2018 in TCRdb). The library relied on the immunoSEQ multiplex PCR assay. TCRdb carries this immuneACCESS record with in-frame sequences only. Its versions omit some clonotypes, under half of them owing to an unresolved V gene in the studies checked, with the rest unexplained. The record for this sample contains tens of thousands of clones. Of the sample, roughly 5.2% falls within the top ten clones. Sequencing was performed on blood buffy coat. These receptors were obtained from a woman aged 18-70 years with a cervical HPV16 infection that either progressed to CIN3+ or cleared (not recorded which).

CDR3 DNA, as far as it was read: TGCGCCAGCAGCCAAGTGAAGGGGGGGTCAGATACG. Its translation: CASSQVKGGSDT. The whole CDR3 is CASSQVKGGSDTQYF. V and J are TRBV4-1 and TRBJ2-3; D perhaps matches TRBD2 (7 bases). From the germline J gene comes the end of the CDR3, since the read stops 3 residues before it. The V end was cut by 1 base, the J end by 4 bases, with 12 bases between. Per the germline V gene, CDR1 is MGHRA and CDR2 is YSYEKL. The CDR3 consists of 15 residues.

Worth noting for this clone: The read ends 3 residues before the CDR3 terminus; that terminus is restored from the germline J gene. This sequence joins TRBV2 and TRBJ2-7, with D tentatively TRBD1 (6 bases). The CDR3 is 15 residues long. CDR1 is SNHLY, CDR2 FYNNEI, per germline. Deletions cut 0 bases from V and 2 bases from J, with 11 bases between. The CDR3 is CASSEAGALPYEQYF. CDR3 bases read: TGTGCCAGCAGTGAAGCGGGGGCCCTCCCCTACGAG.

Points on this clone: The read ends 3 residues shy of where the CDR3 ends; the end is completed using the germline J gene. The rearrangement links TRBV28 to TRBJ2-5, with 9 bases fitting TRBD2. This CDR3 has 16 residues. Germline CDR1 is MDHEN and CDR2 is SYDVKM. V lost 6 bases and J lost 3; bases outside the gene matches: 11. The CDR3 protein is CASSSLAGIAKETQYF. The part of the CDR3 DNA that was read is TGTGCCAGCAGCTCACTAGCGGGCATTGCGAAAGAGACC.

The CDR3 bases that were read are TGTGCCAGCAGCGGGACTAGTAAGAACACAGATACG. Translated: CASSGTSKNTDT. The entire CDR3 sequence reads CASSGTSKNTDTQYF. This chain links TRBV9 with TRBJ2-3, with 7 bases that match TRBD2. The DNA ends 3 residues before the CDR3 does, and the rest of the CDR3 is filled in from the germline J gene. In germline, CDR1 is SGDLS, CDR2 YYNGEE. V lost 3 bases, J lost 2 bases, and 6 bases stayed unmatched. There are 15 residues in the CDR3.

Of note for this clone: One end of the junction fails to match germline, which may point to a read error. The CDR3 end falls 3 residues outside the read, so it is completed with the germline J gene. The chain combines TRBV4-2 with TRBJ2-7; D possibly corresponds to TRBD2 (6 bases). Per the germline V gene, CDR1 is LGHNA and CDR2 is YNFKEQ. The CDR3 spans 15 residues. The CDR3 bases that were read are TGCGCCAGCAGCCAATCCGGGACTGGGGCCTACGAG. Protein sequence: CASSQSGTGAYE. The full CDR3 sequence reads CASSQSGTGAYEQYF.

Notes on this clone: Read coverage stops 3 residues before the CDR3 terminus; the germline J gene supplies the remainder. The J gene is TRBJ1-2, the V gene TRBV20-1, with D unresolved. This CDR3 is 13 amino acids long. The germline CDR1 and CDR2 sequences are DFQATT and SNEGSKA (reference sequence). The CDR3 loop is CSAREPLADTYTF. CDR3 DNA, as far as it was read: TGCAGTGCTAGAGAACCTCTAGCAGATACG.

Worth noting for this clone: A read error may account for a junction end that differs from germline. The read finishes 3 residues shy of the CDR3 end, and the germline J gene is used to complete it. The V call is TRBV6-1, the J call TRBJ1-5; no reliable D call. The V gene's germline CDR1 is MNHNS and CDR2 SASEGT. The CDR3 has 15 amino acids. The DNA read from the CDR3 is TGTGCCAGCAGTGACGACTCCACTAGCCATCAGCCC. The encoded protein is CASSDDSTSHQP. The whole CDR3 protein is CASSDDSTSHQPQHF.

Notes on this clone: The read comes to an end 3 residues before the CDR3 does, leaving the germline J gene to fill in the end. The chain links TRBV29-1 to TRBJ2-7; a weak D match, TRBD1 (5 bases). Per the germline V gene, CDR1 is SQVTM and CDR2 is ANQGSEA. The CDR3 totals 12 residues. Trimming left V 4 bases short and J 5 bases short, with 12 bases between. The CDR3 bases that were read are TGCAGCGTTGGGCAGGGTTTTGACGAG. Its translation: CSVGQGFDE. The complete CDR3 sequence is CSVGQGFDEQYF.

The CDR3 is CASSYGGTGVHEQYF. Incomplete CDR3 DNA: TGTGCCAGCAGTTACGGTGGGACAGGGGTTCACGAG. The chain employs TRBV6-2 or TRBV6-3 and TRBJ2-7; TRBD1 matches 10 bases. The CDR3 goes on 3 residues after the read ends, and that part is filled in from the germline J gene. CDR3 size: 15 residues. V dropped 2 bases and J dropped 5; count of bases not matched to a gene: 6. Per germline, CDR1 MNHEY and CDR2 SVGEGT.

This clone is identified as medium-sized (0.01 to 0.1%) from frequency. The read falls 3 residues short of the CDR3 end, and the missing part is taken from the germline J gene. The rearrangement uses TRBV29-1 and TRBJ2-2; 11 bases are shared with TRBD1. The CDR3 sequence is 16 residues long. Germline CDR1 reads SQVTM; CDR2 reads ANQGSEA. V gave up 4 bases and J gave up 7 bases; unmatched junction bases: 11. CDR3 DNA (partial): TGCAGCGTTGGGGGGGGACAGGGGGTGACACACGGGGAG. Protein sequence: CSVGGGQGVTHGE. The CDR3 in full is CSVGGGQGVTHGELFF.

With respect to this clone: The CDR3 is cut off 3 residues early in the read; its end comes from the germline J gene. V and J are TRBV19 and TRBJ1-1; 8 nucleotides agree with TRBD1. The length of the CDR3 is 15 residues. V lost 6 bases, J lost 5 bases, and 11 bases stayed unmatched. The germline V gene has CDR1 LNHDA and CDR2 SQIVND (reference sequence). The CDR3 bases that were read are TGTGCCAGTAGCACTACCGGACAGGGAAGGACTGAA. This translates into CASSTTGQGRTE. The full-length CDR3 reads as CASSTTGQGRTEAFF.

Of note for this clone: Coverage ceases 3 residues before the CDR3 finishes, and the germline J gene fills in the end. The V gene is TRBV19, the J gene TRBJ2-7, with 7 bases matching TRBD1. Looked up from germline, CDR1 is LNHDA and CDR2 is SQIVND (reference sequence). The CDR3 length is 16 residues. The V gene end was trimmed by 6 bases and the J gene end by 0 bases; junction bases not matched to a gene: 11. The CDR3 DNA, read in part, is TGTGCCAGTAGCCCCAATTCTTGGGACAGCTCCTACGAG. This encodes CASSPNSWDSSYE. The full CDR3 protein is CASSPNSWDSSYEQYF.

As for this clone: The read stops 3 residues short of the end of the CDR3; the missing end is completed from the germline J gene. The chain has TRBV7-9 and TRBJ2-2; D unresolved. Per the germline V gene, CDR1 is SEHNR and CDR2 is FQNEAQ (reference sequence). CDR3 length equals 15 residues. The CDR3 is CASSLAGSYNSPLFF. Partial CDR3 DNA: TGTGCCAGCAGCTTAGCGGGCAGTTATAATTCACCG.

As concerns this clone: Coverage ceases 3 residues before the CDR3 finishes, and the germline J gene fills in the end. J is TRBJ1-6 and V is TRBV5-1, with 7 bases fitting TRBD1. CDR3 length: 15 amino acids. Losses at the gene ends were 4 bases for V and 9 bases for J; bases not matched to a gene: 10. Per germline, CDR1 SGHRS and CDR2 YFSETQ. CDR3 amino acids: CASSATGQSSSPLHF. The sequenced part of the CDR3 DNA is TGCGCCAGCAGCGCCACGGGACAGTCTAGTTCACCC.

On this clone itself: The read comes to an end 3 residues before the CDR3 does, leaving the germline J gene to fill in the end. The rearrangement uses TRBV7-2 and TRBJ2-4; D is possibly TRBD1 (6 bases). Germline CDR1 SGHTA, CDR2 FQGNSA. The length of the CDR3 is 13 residues. CDR3 bases read: TGTGCCAGCAGCCCAAACACAGGGCAAGGT. Translation gives CASSPNTGQG. The full CDR3 is CASSPNTGQGQYF.

On this clone itself: The read ends 3 residues before the CDR3 terminus; that terminus is restored from the germline J gene. Other DNA sequences in this sample translate to the same CDR3. The J gene is TRBJ1-3, the V gene TRBV2; tentative D call: TRBD1 (5 bases). This CDR3 region has 12 residues. The germline gives CDR1 SNHLY, CDR2 FYNNEI. Trimming removed 6 bases at V and 3 bases at J, with 6 bases between. CDR3 sequence reads: CASRGVGNTIYF. The sequenced part of the CDR3 DNA is TGTGCCAGCAGAGGGGTTGGAAACACC.

CDR3 bases read: TGTGCCAGTAGTTTGGGACAGGGAAGTGGCTCACCC. Translation: CASSLGQGSGSP. The whole CDR3 reads CASSLGQGSGSPLHF. The chain uses TRBV19 and TRBJ1-6; 9 nucleotides line up with TRBD1. The DNA ends 3 residues before the CDR3 does, and the rest of the CDR3 is filled in from the germline J gene. The V gene end was trimmed by 5 bases and the J gene end by 10 bases; junction bases not matched to a gene: 9. The CDR3 is 15 amino acids. The germline V gene encodes CDR1 LNHDA and CDR2 SQIVND (reference sequence).

Notes on this clone: Sequencing ends 3 residues short of the CDR3 end; the germline J gene provides the rest. V is TRBV18 and J is TRBJ2-4; D might be TRBD1 (6 bases). The CDR3 runs to 14 residues. The germline CDR1 and CDR2 sequences are KGHSH and LQKENI. The CDR3 spells CASSPEQQGGGQYF. CDR3 DNA (partial): TGTGCCAGCTCACCCGAACAACAGGGTGGTGGT.

The CDR3 bases that were read are TGTGCCAGCAGTTTAAAGGGTGGAAGCGAG. Its protein product is CASSLKGGSE. The whole CDR3 sequence is CASSLKGGSEQYF. This chain connects TRBV7-9 to TRBJ2-7, with unresolved D. The CDR3 goes on 3 residues after the read ends, and that part is filled in from the germline J gene. There are 13 residues in the CDR3. CDR1 and CDR2 from the germline V gene are SEHNR and FQNEAQ (reference sequence). Trimming pared 6 bases from V and 6 bases from J, leaving 15 bases between. The full variable domain, with the rest looked up from reference TRBV7-9 and TRBJ2-7, is DTGVSQNPRHKITKRGQNVTFRCDPISEHNRLYWYRQTLGQGPEFLTYFQNEAQLEKSRLLSDRFSAERPKGSFSTLEIQRTEQGDSAMYLCASSLKGGSEQYFGPGTRLTVT.

Comments on this clone: The read ends 3 residues early relative to the CDR3; the germline J gene fills the gap. The chain recombines TRBV5-1 with TRBJ1-2; 9 bases agree with TRBD1. Looked up from germline, CDR1 is SGHRS and CDR2 is YFSETQ. This CDR3 contains 14 residues. The V gene end was trimmed by 4 bases and the J gene end by 4 bases; junction bases not matched to a gene: 5. The sequenced part of the CDR3 DNA is TGCGCCAGCAGCAACAGGGGACAGGGCTATGGC. It codes for CASSNRGQGYG. The whole CDR3 is CASSNRGQGYGYTF.

Comments on this clone: The read falls 3 residues short of the CDR3 end, and the missing part is taken from the germline J gene. The rearrangement links TRBV7-9 to TRBJ1-4; TRBD1 matches 9 bases. The germline V gene has CDR1 SEHNR and CDR2 FQNEAQ (reference sequence). The CDR3 is made up of 15 amino acids. CDR3 in amino acids: CASSPTGQGRRKLFF. The CDR3 bases that were read are TGTGCCAGCAGTCCTACGGGACAGGGAAGGAGGAAA.

Notes on this clone: From the germline J gene comes the end of the CDR3, since the read stops 3 residues before it. The chain is built from TRBV30 and TRBJ2-4, with 9 bases lining up with TRBD1. Germline CDR1 and CDR2: GTSNPN and SVGIG (reference sequence). The length of the CDR3 is 16 residues. The part of the CDR3 DNA that was read is TGTGCCTGGAGTGTGAGGGGACAGGGAGGAGGATATGGT. Translated, it gives CAWSVRGQGGGYG. The full CDR3 reads CAWSVRGQGGGYGQYF. The full variable domain, its missing parts supplied by reference TRBV30 and TRBJ2-4, is SQTIHQWPATLVQPVGSPLSLECTVEGTSNPNLYWYRQAAGRGLQLLFYSVGIGQISSEVPQNLSASRPQDRQFILSSKKLLLSDSGFYLCAWSVRGQGGGYGQYFGAGTRLSVL.

Turning to this clone: The read terminates 3 residues before the CDR3 end, so the remaining end is supplied by the germline J gene. The chain employs TRBV14 and TRBJ2-1, with 7 bases lining up with TRBD1. This CDR3 contains 16 residues. The J segment lost 5 bases and the V segment lost 2 bases, leaving 9 bases of the junction unmatched. CDR1 SGHDN and CDR2 FVKESK come from the germline V gene. The CDR3 region is CASSQRGGDRNNEQFF. The DNA read from the CDR3 is TGTGCCAGCAGCCAAAGAGGGGGCGACAGGAACAATGAG.

Of note for this clone: The CDR3 end lies 3 residues beyond the end of the read and is filled in from the germline J gene. The chain combines TRBV2 with TRBJ2-2, with 8 nucleotides matching TRBD1. Germline V lookup: CDR1 SNHLY, CDR2 FYNNEI. The CDR3 consists of 14 residues. CDR3 sequence reads: CASRDRVGSEKLFF. The sequenced CDR3 bases are TGTGCCAGCAGGGACAGGGTTGGTAGTGAAAAG. The full variable domain, with the rest looked up from reference TRBV2 and TRBJ2-2, is EPEVTQTPSHQVTQMGQEVILRCVPISNHLYFYWYRQILGQKVEFLVSFYNNEISEKSEIFDDQFSVERPDGSNFTLKIRSTKLEDSAMYFCASRDRVGSEKLFFGEGSRLTVL.

On this clone itself: Read data end 3 residues before the CDR3 end; the end is taken from the germline J gene. The chain uses TRBV4-2 and TRBJ1-2; D may be TRBD1 (5 bases). The CDR3 extends over 13 amino acids. With 0 bases removed from V and 7 bases from J, the gap between germline ends came to 9 bases. Germline CDR1 is LGHNA and CDR2 is YNFKEQ. The CDR3 DNA, read in part, is TGTGCCAGCAGCCAAGATCCAGGGTCTGGC. It is translated as CASSQDPGSG. The entire CDR3 sequence reads CASSQDPGSGYTF.

Points on this clone: The CDR3 extends 3 residues past the end of the read, so its final part is completed from the germline J gene. J is TRBJ1-3 and V is TRBV18; 7 bases fit TRBD1. After removal of 4 bases from V and 0 bases from J, the junction contained 9 bases not matched to a gene. Germline lookup yields CDR1 KGHSH and CDR2 LQKENI. This CDR3 region has 17 residues. CDR3 in amino acids: CASSQSTGTLSGNTIYF. Incomplete CDR3 DNA: TGTGCCAGCTCACAATCGACAGGGACGCTCTCTGGAAACACC.

In the case of this clone: Read data end 3 residues before the CDR3 end; the end is taken from the germline J gene. This rearrangement joins TRBV5-1 to TRBJ2-7; D may be TRBD1 (6 bases). Trimming took 4 bases from V and 4 from J, leaving 15 bases between them. This CDR3 spans 14 amino acids. Germline-derived CDR1 and CDR2 are SGHRS and YFSETQ. The CDR3 sequence: CASSPNGQPYEQYF. CDR3 bases read: TGCGCCAGCAGCCCAAACGGACAGCCGTACGAG. Complete variable domain (other parts from reference TRBV5-1 and TRBJ2-7): KAGVTQTPRYLIKTRGQQVTLSCSPISGHRSVSWYQQTPGQGLQFLFEYFSETQRNKGNFPGRFSGRQFSNSRSEMNVSTLELGDSALYLCASSPNGQPYEQYFGPGTRLTVT.